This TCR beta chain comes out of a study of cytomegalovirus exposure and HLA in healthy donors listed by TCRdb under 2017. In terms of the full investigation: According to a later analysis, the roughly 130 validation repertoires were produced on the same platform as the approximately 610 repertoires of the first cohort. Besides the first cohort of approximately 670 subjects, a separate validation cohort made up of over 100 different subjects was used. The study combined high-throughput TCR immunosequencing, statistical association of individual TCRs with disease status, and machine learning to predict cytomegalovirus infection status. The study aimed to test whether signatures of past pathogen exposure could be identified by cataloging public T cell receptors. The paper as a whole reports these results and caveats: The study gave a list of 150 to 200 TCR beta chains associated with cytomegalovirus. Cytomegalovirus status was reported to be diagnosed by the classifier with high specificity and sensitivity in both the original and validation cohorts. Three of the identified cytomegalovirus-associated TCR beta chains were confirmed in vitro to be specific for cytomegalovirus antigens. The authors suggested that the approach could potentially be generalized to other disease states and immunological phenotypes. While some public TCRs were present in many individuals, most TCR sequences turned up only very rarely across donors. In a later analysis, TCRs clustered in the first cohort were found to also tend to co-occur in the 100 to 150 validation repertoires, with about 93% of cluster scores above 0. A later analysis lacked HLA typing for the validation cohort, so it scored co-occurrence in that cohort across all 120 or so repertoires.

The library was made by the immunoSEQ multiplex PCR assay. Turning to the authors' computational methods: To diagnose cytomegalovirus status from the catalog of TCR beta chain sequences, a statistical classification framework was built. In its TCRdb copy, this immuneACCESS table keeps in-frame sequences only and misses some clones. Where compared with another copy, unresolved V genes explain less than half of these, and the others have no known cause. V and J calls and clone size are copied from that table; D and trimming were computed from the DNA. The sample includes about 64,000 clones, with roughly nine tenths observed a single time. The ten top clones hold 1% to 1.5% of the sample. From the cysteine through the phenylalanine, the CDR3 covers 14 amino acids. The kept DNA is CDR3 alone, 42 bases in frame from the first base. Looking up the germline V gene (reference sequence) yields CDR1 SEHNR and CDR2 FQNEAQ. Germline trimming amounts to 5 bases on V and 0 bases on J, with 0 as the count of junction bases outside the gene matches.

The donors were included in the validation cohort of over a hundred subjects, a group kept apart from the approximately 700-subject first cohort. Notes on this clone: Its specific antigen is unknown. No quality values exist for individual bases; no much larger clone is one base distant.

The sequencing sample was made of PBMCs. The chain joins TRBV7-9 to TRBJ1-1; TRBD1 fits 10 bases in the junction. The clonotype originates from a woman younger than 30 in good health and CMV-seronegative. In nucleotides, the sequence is TGTGCCAGCAGCGGGACAGGGGTGAACACTGAAGCTTTCTTT. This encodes CASSGTGVNTEAFF.